This TCR beta chain was profiled in a study of CD8 T cells in Susac syndrome. Findings of the study overall: It was acknowledged in the study that its TCR sequencing and HLA analysis involved a relatively small number of individuals.

The T cells that were sequenced for TCR beta were CD8+ and CD4+ cells from blood. FACS was used to enrich TEMRA cells, whereas the CD8+ and CD4+ T cells were obtained by negative isolation. The CDR3 contains 14 residues. Germline V gives CDR1 MGHRA, CDR2 YSYEKL. V shed 0 bases and J shed 2 bases, with 5 bases lying between them. On this clonotype itself: Its antigen remains unidentified.

Roughly 0.45 to 1 ug RNA was reverse transcribed with random hexamers. The CDR3 of TCR beta was amplified by immunoSEQ multiplex PCR across 54 Vbeta and 13 Jbeta. TCRdb used MiXCR to reprocess the immunoSEQ multiplex PCR reads, holding one entry per CDR3 protein. The data hold some 260,000 distinct CDR3 sequences, with approximately 81% observed a single time. The TCR sequence derives from a human donor with multiple sclerosis. V is TRBV4-1 and J is TRBJ1-5; D call uncertain. The source material was CD8+ T cells from PBMCs. The CDR3 spells CASSQDMRNQPQHF. As DNA, the CDR3 is TGCGCCAGCAGCCAAGATATGCGCAATCAGCCCCAGCATTTT.